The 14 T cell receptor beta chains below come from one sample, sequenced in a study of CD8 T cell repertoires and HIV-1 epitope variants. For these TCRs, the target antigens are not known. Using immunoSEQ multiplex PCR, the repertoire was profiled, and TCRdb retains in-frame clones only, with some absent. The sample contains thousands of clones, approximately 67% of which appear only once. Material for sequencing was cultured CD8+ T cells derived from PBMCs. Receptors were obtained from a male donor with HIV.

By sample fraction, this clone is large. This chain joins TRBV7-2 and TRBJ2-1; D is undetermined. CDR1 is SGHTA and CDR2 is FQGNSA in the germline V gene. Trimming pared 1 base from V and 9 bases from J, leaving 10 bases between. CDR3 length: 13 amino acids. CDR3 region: CASSLDGASEQFF. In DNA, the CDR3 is TGTGCCAGCAGCTTAGACGGTGCCAGTGAGCAGTTCTTC.

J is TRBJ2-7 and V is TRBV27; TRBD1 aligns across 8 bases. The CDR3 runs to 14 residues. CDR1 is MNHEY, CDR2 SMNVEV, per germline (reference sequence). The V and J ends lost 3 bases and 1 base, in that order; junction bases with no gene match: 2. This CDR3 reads CASSLGTGSYEQYF. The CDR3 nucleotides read TGTGCCAGCAGTTTGGGGACAGGTTCCTACGAGCAGTACTTC.

The CDR3 spells CASSSLSQVNTEAFF. The CDR3 coding sequence is TGTGCCAGCAGCTCTCTATCACAAGTAAACACTGAAGCTTTCTTT. The chain joins TRBV5-5 to TRBJ1-1; D is ambiguous. The length of the CDR3 is 15 residues. V was shortened by 3 bases and J by 2 bases, with 14 bases between the two germline ends. Germline V gene sequence: CDR1 SGHKS, CDR2 YYEKEE (reference sequence).

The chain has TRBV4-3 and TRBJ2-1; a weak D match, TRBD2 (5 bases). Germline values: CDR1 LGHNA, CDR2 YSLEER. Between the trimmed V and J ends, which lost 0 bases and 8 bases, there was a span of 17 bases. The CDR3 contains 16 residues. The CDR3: CASSQDPEAYPDEQFF. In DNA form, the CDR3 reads TGCGCCAGCAGCCAAGATCCGGAGGCCTATCCGGATGAGCAGTTCTTC.

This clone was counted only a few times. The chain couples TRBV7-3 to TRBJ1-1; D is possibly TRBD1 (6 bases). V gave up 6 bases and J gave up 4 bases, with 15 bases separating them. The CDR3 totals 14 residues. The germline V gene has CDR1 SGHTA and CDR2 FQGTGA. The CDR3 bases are TGTGCCAGCAGTCCGGCAGGGGTAGGCACTGAAGCTTTCTTT. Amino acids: CASSPAGVGTEAFF.

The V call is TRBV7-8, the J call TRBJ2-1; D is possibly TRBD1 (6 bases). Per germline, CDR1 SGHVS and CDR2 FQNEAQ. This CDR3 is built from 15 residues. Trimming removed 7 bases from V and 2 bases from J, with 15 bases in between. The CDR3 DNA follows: TGTGCCAGCAAGAGGGACACCCGTCCCTACAATGAGCAGTTCTTC. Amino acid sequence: CASKRDTRPYNEQFF.

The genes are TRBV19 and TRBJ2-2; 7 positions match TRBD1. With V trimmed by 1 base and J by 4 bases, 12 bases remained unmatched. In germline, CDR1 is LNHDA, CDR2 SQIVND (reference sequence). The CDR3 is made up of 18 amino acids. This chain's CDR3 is CASSIALGEGAFTGELFF. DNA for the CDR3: TGTGCCAGTAGTATAGCCCTTGGAGAGGGGGCCTTCACCGGGGAGCTGTTTTTT. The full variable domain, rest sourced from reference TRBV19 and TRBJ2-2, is DGGITQSPKYLFRKEGQNVTLSCEQNLNHDAMYWYRQDPGQGLRLIYYSQIVNDFQKGDIAEGYSVSREKKESFPLTVTSAQKNPTAFYLCASSIALGEGAFTGELFFGEGSRLTVL.

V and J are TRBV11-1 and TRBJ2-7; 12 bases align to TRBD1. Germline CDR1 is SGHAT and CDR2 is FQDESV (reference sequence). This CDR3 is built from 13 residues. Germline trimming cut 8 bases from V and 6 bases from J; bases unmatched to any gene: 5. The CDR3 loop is CASGGTGGSEQYF. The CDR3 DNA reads TGTGCCAGCGGAGGGACAGGGGGCTCCGAGCAGTACTTC.

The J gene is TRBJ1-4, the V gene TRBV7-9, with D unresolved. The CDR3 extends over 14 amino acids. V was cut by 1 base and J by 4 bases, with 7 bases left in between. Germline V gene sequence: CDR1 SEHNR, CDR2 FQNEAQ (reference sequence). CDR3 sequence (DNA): TGTGCCAGCAGCTTAGGAGGAATTAATGAAAAACTGTTTTTT. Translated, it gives CASSLGGINEKLFF.

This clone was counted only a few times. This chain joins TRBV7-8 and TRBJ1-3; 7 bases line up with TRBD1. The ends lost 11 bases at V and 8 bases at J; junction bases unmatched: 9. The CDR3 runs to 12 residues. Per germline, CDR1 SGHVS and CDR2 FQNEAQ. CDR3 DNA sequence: TGTGCCGGAGGTTTAACAGGGGACACCATATATTTT. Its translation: CAGGLTGDTIYF.

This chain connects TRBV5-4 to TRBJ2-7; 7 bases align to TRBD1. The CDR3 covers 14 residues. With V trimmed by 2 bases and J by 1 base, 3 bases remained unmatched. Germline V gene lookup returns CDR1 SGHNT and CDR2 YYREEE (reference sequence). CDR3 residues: CASSFRQGSYEQYF. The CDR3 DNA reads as TGTGCCAGCAGCTTCAGACAGGGTTCCTACGAGCAGTACTTC.

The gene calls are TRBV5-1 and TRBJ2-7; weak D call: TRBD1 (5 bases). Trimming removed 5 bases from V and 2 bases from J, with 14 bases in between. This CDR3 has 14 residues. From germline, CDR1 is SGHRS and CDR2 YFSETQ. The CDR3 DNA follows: TGCGCCAGCAGGGAGACAGCCTTAACCTACGAGCAGTACTTC. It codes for CASRETALTYEQYF.

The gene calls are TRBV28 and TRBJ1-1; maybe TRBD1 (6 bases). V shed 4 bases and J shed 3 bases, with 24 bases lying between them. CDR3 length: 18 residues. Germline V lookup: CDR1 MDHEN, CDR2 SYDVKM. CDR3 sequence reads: CASSYPTTGMDGDTEAFF. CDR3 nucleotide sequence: TGTGCCAGCAGTTATCCGACAACAGGGATGGATGGTGACACTGAAGCTTTCTTT. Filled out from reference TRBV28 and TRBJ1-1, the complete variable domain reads DVKVTQSSRYLVKRTGEKVFLECVQDMDHENMFWYRQDPGLGLRLIYFSYDVKMKEKGDIPEGYSVSREKKERFSLILESASTNQTSMYLCASSYPTTGMDGDTEAFFGQGTRLTVV.

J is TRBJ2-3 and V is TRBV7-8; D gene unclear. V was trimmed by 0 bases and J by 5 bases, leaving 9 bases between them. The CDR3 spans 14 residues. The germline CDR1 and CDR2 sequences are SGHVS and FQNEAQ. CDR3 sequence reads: CASSLASVGDTQYF. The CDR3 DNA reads TGTGCCAGCAGCTTAGCGAGCGTTGGAGATACGCAGTATTTT.